This T cell receptor (beta chain) appears in the sequencing data of a study of cytomegalovirus exposure and HLA in healthy donors. Comment on this clone: Its specificity is unknown.

The PCR had 60 Vbeta and 13 Jbeta primers. TCRdb keeps only in-frame clones here, not all; method: immunoSEQ multiplex PCR. The sample lists roughly 190,000 clones, 81% occurring once. Study-level points and caveats: As a later analysis revealed, most CMV-associated TCR beta chains appeared HLA-restricted. The listing of 150 to 200 TCR beta chains classed them as cytomegalovirus-associated.

Germline values: CDR1 SGHRS, CDR2 YFSETQ. CDR3 length: 15 amino acids. V gave up 3 bases and J gave up 4 bases, with 15 bases separating them. The V call is TRBV5-1, the J call TRBJ2-3, with D perhaps TRBD2 (6 bases). This clonotype was sampled from a middle-aged man in good health and CMV-seropositive. The sequenced sample consisted of PBMCs. The chain's CDR3 is CASSYGGRWSDTQYF. In DNA, the CDR3 is TGCGCCAGCAGCTACGGGGGACGGTGGTCAGATACGCAGTATTTT.